Listed here are 25 T cell receptor beta chains from one sample, sequenced in a study of blood T cell repertoires in COVID-19. The table came from immunoSEQ multiplex PCR; TCRdb's copy has only in-frame clones and leaves some out. This sample has over 200,000 clones, with roughly nine tenths found just once. Source material: PBMCs or T cells enriched from blood (not recorded which). The receptors shown here come from a human donor in a cohort exposed to, infected with or recovered from COVID-19 (not recorded which). The donor label of this sample is uncertain.

This clone was seen a single time. This sequence joins TRBV5-4 and TRBJ2-7, with 11 bases lining up with TRBD2. This CDR3 comprises 14 residues. V lost 4 bases to trimming and J lost 4 bases; unmatched junction nucleotides: 4. Germline V lookup: CDR1 SGHNT, CDR2 YYREEE (reference sequence). The CDR3 DNA sequence: TGTGCCAGCAGCCCTAGCGGGGGGCCTTACGAGCAGTACTTC. Its protein is CASSPSGGPYEQYF. Full variable domain (missing parts from reference TRBV5-4 and TRBJ2-7): ETGVTQSPTHLIKTRGQQVTLRCSSQSGHNTVSWYQQALGQGPQFIFQYYREEENGRGNFPPRFSGLQFPNYSSELNVNALELDDSALYLCASSPSGGPYEQYFGPGTRLTVT.

This clone was counted once. The chain carries TRBV28 and TRBJ1-2; 9 bases are a match to TRBD1. V lost 4 bases to trimming and J lost 4 bases; unmatched junction nucleotides: 7. Germline CDR1 MDHEN, CDR2 SYDVKM. The CDR3 covers 15 residues. CDR3 DNA: TGTGCCAGCAGTTCGGGACAGGGAAGATTCTATGGCTACACCTTC. It is translated as CASSSGQGRFYGYTF.

V and J are TRBV5-4 and TRBJ2-1, with D hard to call. Trimming stripped 2 bases from V and 6 bases from J, with 15 bases between. This CDR3 has 15 amino acids. From germline, CDR1 is SGHNT and CDR2 YYREEE (reference sequence). The CDR3: CASSLRTAALNEQFF. Here the CDR3 DNA reads TGTGCCAGCAGCTTAAGAACTGCCGCTCTCAATGAGCAGTTCTTC.

J is TRBJ1-1 and V is TRBV5-1; a weak D match, TRBD1 (5 bases). Germline V CDR1 and CDR2: SGHRS, YFSETQ. Trimming left V 3 bases short and J 4 bases short, with 13 bases between. The CDR3 runs 14 residues. In DNA, the CDR3 is TGCGCCAGCAGCTGGATGGGGGGAGGCACTGAAGCTTTCTTT. As protein: CASSWMGGGTEAFF.

V gene TRBV7-9 combines with J gene TRBJ2-7, with 8 bases fitting TRBD1. Trimming at V came to 4 bases and at J to 4 bases, leaving 3 bases not matched to a gene. The CDR3 spans 13 residues. Germline V gene data show CDR1 as SEHNR and CDR2 as FQNEAQ (reference sequence). CDR3 amino acids: CASSSTGEYEQYF. CDR3 DNA: TGTGCCAGCAGCTCGACAGGGGAGTACGAGCAGTACTTC.

This chain connects TRBV19 to TRBJ1-5; 7 nucleotides align to TRBD1. V was pared by 5 bases and J by 2 bases, with 6 bases of the junction left unmatched. The germline V gene has CDR1 LNHDA and CDR2 SQIVND (reference sequence). The CDR3 contains 15 residues. This CDR3 is CASSLLTGGNQPQHF. CDR3 sequence (DNA): TGTGCCAGTAGTCTCCTTACAGGGGGCAATCAGCCCCAGCATTTT.

The rearrangement uses TRBV3-1 (or the pseudogene TRBV3-2) and TRBJ1-6; a weak D match, TRBD1 (5 bases). Trimming stripped 1 base from V and 10 bases from J, with 11 bases between. Germline CDR1 and CDR2: LGHDT and YNNKEL (reference sequence). This CDR3 has 14 amino acids. CDR3 sequence: CASSQVAGNSPLHF. The CDR3 nucleotides are TGTGCCAGCAGCCAAGTAGCAGGGAACTCACCCCTCCACTTT.

The chain couples TRBV5-1 to TRBJ2-1; TRBD2 aligns across 11 bases. The J segment lost 4 bases and the V segment lost 3 bases, leaving 18 bases of the junction unmatched. This CDR3 spans 20 amino acids. Germline CDR1 reads SGHRS; CDR2 reads YFSETQ. The CDR3 region is CASSSAVVGLAGGKYNEQFF. CDR3 sequence (DNA): TGCGCCAGCAGCTCGGCAGTGGTAGGACTAGCGGGCGGCAAATACAATGAGCAGTTCTTC.

The V call is TRBV30, the J call TRBJ2-2; D not certain. CDR1 is GTSNPN, CDR2 SVGIG, per germline (reference sequence). Deletions cut 2 bases from V and 6 bases from J, with 10 bases between. This CDR3 has 13 amino acids. CDR3 in amino acids: CAWSSQVPGELFF. As DNA, the CDR3 is TGTGCCTGGAGTTCCCAGGTTCCCGGGGAGCTGTTTTTT.

The V call is TRBV5-1, the J call TRBJ2-3, with a tentative D call TRBD2 (6 bases). The CDR3 runs 15 residues. Trimming cost V 0 bases and J 1 base, with 9 bases left between them. The germline V gene has CDR1 SGHRS and CDR2 YFSETQ. The CDR3 coding sequence is TGCGCCAGCAGCTTGGGGCCGGGGGGCACAGATACGCAGTATTTT. This encodes CASSLGPGGTDTQYF.

This rearrangement joins TRBV10-1 to TRBJ2-3; possible D gene TRBD1, 6 bases. The CDR3 covers 16 residues. Germline values: CDR1 WNHNN, CDR2 SYGVQD (reference sequence). V shed 2 bases and J shed 1 base, with 13 bases lying between them. The CDR3 DNA sequence: TGCGCCAGCAGTGAGCCCAGGGGACCGGGCACAGATACGCAGTATTTT. This sequence encodes CASSEPRGPGTDTQYF.

The table lists this clone with a count of one. The J gene is TRBJ1-3, the V gene TRBV7-9; D is unresolved. CDR1 and CDR2 from the germline V gene are SEHNR and FQNEAQ (reference sequence). The CDR3 length is 13 residues. The V end lost 5 bases, the J end lost 4 bases, and 9 bases lay between the germline ends. Here the CDR3 reads CASSPFPGNTIYF. The CDR3 DNA follows: TGTGCCAGCAGCCCCTTCCCGGGAAACACCATATATTTT.

This clone has a single count. The J gene is TRBJ1-2, the V gene TRBV5-4; a possible D gene is TRBD1 (5 bases). The CDR3 contains 14 residues. Germline assignment: CDR1 SGHNT and CDR2 YYREEE (reference sequence). The V end was cut by 0 bases, the J end by 2 bases, with 8 bases between. The CDR3 spells CASSLGQSNYGYTF. The CDR3, as DNA: TGTGCCAGCAGCTTGGGACAGTCGAACTATGGCTACACCTTC.

This chain links TRBV4-2 with TRBJ2-7; TRBD2 agrees at 7 bases. The CDR3 loop spans 16 amino acids. V dropped 1 base and J dropped 7; count of bases not matched to a gene: 13. CDR1 LGHNA and CDR2 YNFKEQ come from the germline V gene. The CDR3 sequence: CASSQGGSGDSREQYF. The CDR3 DNA is TGTGCCAGCAGCCAAGGAGGAAGCGGGGACTCAAGGGAGCAGTACTTC.

The genes are TRBV7-3 and TRBJ2-3; maybe TRBD2 (6 bases). The CDR3 is 15 amino acids. The V gene lost 5 bases and the J gene lost 2 bases, with 14 bases spanning the gap. In germline, CDR1 is SGHTA, CDR2 FQGTGA. CDR3 amino acids: CASSPLGGDTDTQYF. The CDR3, as DNA: TGTGCCAGCAGCCCCTTGGGCGGGGACACAGATACGCAGTATTTT. Using reference TRBV7-3 and TRBJ2-3 for the parts outside the CDR3, the full variable domain is GAGVSQTPSNKVTEKGKYVELRCDPISGHTALYWYRQSLGQGPEFLIYFQGTGAADDSGLPNDRFFAVRPEGSVSTLKIQRTERGDSAVYLCASSPLGGDTDTQYFGPGTRLTVL.

This chain joins TRBV19 and TRBJ2-3, with TRBD2 matching 10 bases. Looked up from germline, CDR1 is LNHDA and CDR2 is SQIVND (reference sequence). After removal of 3 bases from V and 2 bases from J, the junction contained 14 bases not matched to a gene. The CDR3 has 19 amino acids. As DNA, the CDR3 is TGTGCCAGTAGTATCCTGTTTAAGACCCTAGCGGGGGACACAGATACGCAGTATTTT. Protein: CASSILFKTLAGDTDTQYF.

This rearrangement joins TRBV30 to TRBJ1-1, with D maybe TRBD1 (5 bases). This CDR3 comprises 13 residues. With 1 base removed from V and 5 bases from J, the gap between germline ends came to 11 bases. Germline values: CDR1 GTSNPN, CDR2 SVGIG (reference sequence). The CDR3 loop is CAWSAGRGTEAFF. DNA for the CDR3: TGTGCCTGGAGTGCTGGAAGGGGAACTGAAGCTTTCTTT. The full variable domain, in which reference TRBV30 and TRBJ1-1 provide the parts outside the CDR3, is SQTIHQWPATLVQPVGSPLSLECTVEGTSNPNLYWYRQAAGRGLQLLFYSVGIGQISSEVPQNLSASRPQDRQFILSSKKLLLSDSGFYLCAWSAGRGTEAFFGQGTRLTVV.

The chain couples TRBV4-2 to TRBJ1-4, with 7 bases identical to TRBD1. The V gene end was trimmed by 0 bases and the J gene end by 4 bases; junction bases not matched to a gene: 5. This CDR3 comprises 16 residues. Per germline, CDR1 LGHNA and CDR2 YNFKEQ. CDR3 sequence reads: CASSQEMGQLNEKLFF. Written as DNA, the CDR3 is TGTGCCAGCAGCCAAGAAATGGGACAGCTTAATGAAAAACTGTTTTTT.

The chain is built from TRBV10-2 and TRBJ1-1; weak D call: TRBD1 (5 bases). The V end lost 4 bases, the J end lost 13 bases, and 19 bases lay between the germline ends. This CDR3 is 13 amino acids long. Germline CDR1 and CDR2: WSHSY and SAAADI. This CDR3 reads CASSVGPASKLFF. Here the CDR3 DNA reads TGCGCCAGCAGTGTGGGGCCCGCGTCGAAGCTTTTCTTT.

This chain uses TRBV6-4 with TRBJ1-5; D is uncertain. Deletions cut 3 bases from V and 4 bases from J, with 10 bases between. Per the germline V gene, CDR1 is MRHNA and CDR2 is SNTAGT. The CDR3 length is 14 residues. The CDR3: CASSEPPRNQPQHF. The DNA of the CDR3 is TGTGCCAGCAGTGAGCCGCCTAGGAATCAGCCCCAGCATTTT.

The rearrangement uses TRBV30 and TRBJ2-7; possibly TRBD1 for D (5 bases). Germline V gene data show CDR1 as GTSNPN and CDR2 as SVGIG (reference sequence). V was cut by 3 bases and J by 3 bases, with 21 bases left in between. There are 16 residues in the CDR3. In nucleotides, the CDR3 is TGTGCCTGGAGACGCCCCCTAGGACAACCTTACTACGAGCAGTACTTC. It translates to CAWRRPLGQPYYEQYF.

V gene TRBV7-9 combines with J gene TRBJ2-7; 11 nucleotides agree with TRBD2. The CDR3 extends over 17 amino acids. Germline V gene lookup returns CDR1 SEHNR and CDR2 FQNEAQ (reference sequence). J gave up 3 bases and V 5 bases, and 12 bases lay outside the gene matches. The CDR3 DNA is TGTGCCAGCAGCCTTCTTTTAGCGGGGGGGACCGACTACGAGCAGTACTTC. Amino acids: CASSLLLAGGTDYEQYF.

This chain joins TRBV19 and TRBJ1-2, with D possibly matching TRBD1 (5 bases). This CDR3 has 13 residues. V was cut by 5 bases and J by 5 bases, with 12 bases left in between. CDR1 is LNHDA, CDR2 SQIVND, per germline (reference sequence). Written as DNA, the CDR3 is TGTGCCAGTAGTCCCTACCAGGGTTATGGCTACACCTTC. Encoded protein: CASSPYQGYGYTF. Full variable domain (outside the CDR3, taken from reference TRBV19 and TRBJ1-2): DGGITQSPKYLFRKEGQNVTLSCEQNLNHDAMYWYRQDPGQGLRLIYYSQIVNDFQKGDIAEGYSVSREKKESFPLTVTSAQKNPTAFYLCASSPYQGYGYTFGSGTRLTVV.

The chain combines TRBV4-3 with TRBJ2-6, with D maybe TRBD2 (5 bases). The V end was cut by 0 bases, the J end by 0 bases, with 18 bases between. This CDR3 has 20 residues. Germline V gene lookup returns CDR1 LGHNA and CDR2 YSLEER. DNA of the CDR3: TGCGCCAGCAGCCAAGACGGATTAGTCGGACTTAGCTCTGGGGCCAACGTCCTGACTTTC. This codes for CASSQDGLVGLSSGANVLTF.

The rearrangement joins TRBV24-1 to TRBJ1-2; D remains ambiguous. V gave up 4 bases and J gave up 6 bases, with 8 bases separating them. Germline loops: CDR1 KGHDR, CDR2 SFDVKD. The CDR3 totals 12 residues. CDR3 nucleotide sequence: TGTGCCACCAGTGAGTTGGGCCATGGCTACACCTTC. Its protein product is CATSELGHGYTF.